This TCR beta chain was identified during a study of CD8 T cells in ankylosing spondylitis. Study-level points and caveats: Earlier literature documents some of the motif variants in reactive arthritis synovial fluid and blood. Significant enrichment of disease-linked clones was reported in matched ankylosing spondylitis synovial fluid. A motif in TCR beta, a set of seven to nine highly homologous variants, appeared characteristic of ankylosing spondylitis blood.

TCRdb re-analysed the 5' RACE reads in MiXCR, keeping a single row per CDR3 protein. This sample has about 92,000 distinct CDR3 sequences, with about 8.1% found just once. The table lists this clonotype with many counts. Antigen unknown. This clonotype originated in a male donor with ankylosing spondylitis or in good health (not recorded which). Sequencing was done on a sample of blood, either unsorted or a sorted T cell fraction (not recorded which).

The DNA of the CDR3 is TGTGCCAGCAGCCCTCGGGTCCAAAGCTCCTACGAGCAGTACTTC. It codes for CASSPRVQSSYEQYF. The chain employs TRBV7-2 and TRBJ2-7; D unclear. Germline V gene data show CDR1 as SGHTA and CDR2 as FQGNSA. The CDR3 covers 15 residues. V dropped 5 bases and J dropped 0 bases, with 14 bases sitting between them.